This TCR beta chain emerged from a study of brain T cells in children with intractable seizures. General observations from the study: Clones missing pre-surgery may reflect undersampling of that blood sample.

This table comes from immunoSEQ multiplex PCR, and its TCRdb copy is limited to in-frame clones, with some not included. The sample contains 62,000 or so clones, about 96% of which appear only once. This clone appeared once. As yet, its antigen is unknown. Germline V lookup: CDR1 MDHEN, CDR2 SYDVKM. Trimming took 2 bases from V and 1 from J; bases not matched to a gene: 4. The CDR3 length is 15 residues. The sequence derives from a boy in the first two years of life with focal cortical dysplasia and intractable seizures. V and J are TRBV28 and TRBJ1-1; 7 bases are a match to TRBD1. Specimen: peripheral blood, collected at surgery. Written as DNA, the CDR3 is TGTGCCAGCAGTTTAAGGGGGCTACGGAACACTGAAGCTTTCTTT. Its translation is CASSLRGLRNTEAFF. The complete variable domain, with remaining parts taken from reference TRBV28 and TRBJ1-1, reads DVKVTQSSRYLVKRTGEKVFLECVQDMDHENMFWYRQDPGLGLRLIYFSYDVKMKEKGDIPEGYSVSREKKERFSLILESASTNQTSMYLCASSLRGLRNTEAFFGQGTRLTVV.